The T cell receptor (beta chain) under discussion was sequenced for a study of blood T cell repertoires in COVID-19. Germline V lookup: CDR1 SGHDT, CDR2 YYEEEE. The CDR3 runs 16 residues. J lost 5 bases, V lost 2 bases, and 9 bases had no gene match. Grouping used clinical history reported by participants in a survey and questionnaire. Some clones are missing from TCRdb's copy, which holds only in-frame ones; the method was immunoSEQ multiplex PCR. The sample contains some 510,000 clones, approximately 87% of which appear only once. Sequencing used PBMCs or T cells enriched from blood (not recorded which). The chain carries TRBV5-6 and TRBJ2-2, with 7 positions matching TRBD2. The sequence was collected from a woman aged 40 to 49 who had recovered from COVID-19. The CDR3 DNA is TGTGCCAGCAGCTTCATGGGGGGACTATGGACCGGGGAGCTGTTTTTT. Protein sequence: CASSFMGGLWTGELFF. Drawing the rest from reference TRBV5-6 and TRBJ2-2, the complete variable domain is DAGVTQSPTHLIKTRGQQVTLRCSPKSGHDTVSWYQQALGQGPQFIFQYYEEEERQRGNFPDRFSGHQFPNYSSELNVNALLLGDSALYLCASSFMGGLWTGELFFGEGSRLTVL.